The sequence of this TCR beta chain was determined in a study of blood T cells in healthy people across ages. This CDR3 region has 14 residues. Germline assignment: CDR1 SGDLS and CDR2 YYNGEE. V was clipped by 3 bases and J by 15 bases; unmatched bases: 8. A second 7 to 11 cycle PCR used barcoded and J-beta primers. Each CDR3 protein is one row after TCRdb ran MiXCR on the 5' RACE reads. The data hold some 1.4 million distinct CDR3 sequences, with roughly 40% observed a single time. This TCR came from a woman aged 18-29 years in good health. Sample: blood. This rearrangement joins TRBV9 to TRBJ2-1; TRBD2 matches 14 bases. The DNA for the CDR3 is TGTGCCAGCAGCGCCCCGGGACTAGCGGGAGTCCCGTTCTTC. The encoded protein is CASSAPGLAGVPFF.